This note documents a single T cell receptor beta chain sequence. Its antigen is as yet unknown. These data are taken from a study of cytomegalovirus exposure and HLA in healthy donors. The study, taken as a whole, reports: Productive status was seen about 87% or about 30% of the time for most TCR beta V segments in an earlier analysis.

This CDR3 contains 17 residues. V was pared by 3 bases and J by 0 bases, with 8 bases of the junction left unmatched. Germline-derived CDR1 and CDR2 are SGHVS and FNYEAQ. The PCR contained 60 Vbeta and 13 Jbeta primers. Original analysis: In a later analysis, some 11 million of 65 million to 90 million unique beta chains occurred in at least two donors. Some clones are missing from TCRdb's copy, which holds only in-frame ones; the method was immunoSEQ multiplex PCR. That table supplies the V and J calls and clone size; D and trimming were determined from the DNA. This sample's table reports about 49,000 clones.

The specimen sequenced was PBMCs. The V call is TRBV7-6, the J call TRBJ2-3, with 8 positions matching TRBD2. The TCR comes from a man aged 18 to 29 in good health and CMV-seropositive. This CDR3 reads CASSFGPAGASTDTQYF. The CDR3 region has the DNA TGTGCCAGCAGCTTCGGCCCAGCGGGAGCTAGCACAGATACGCAGTATTTT.